This T cell receptor beta chain was observed in a study of blood T cells in healthy people across ages. V lost 2 bases, J lost 4 bases, and 7 bases lay in between. CDR1 is KGHSH, CDR2 LQKENI, per germline. The CDR3 consists of 13 residues. The second PCR ran roughly 6 to 11 cycles with a sample-barcoded 5' primer and J-beta primers. TCRdb independently ran MiXCR on the 5' RACE reads; one entry per CDR3 protein. The sample has about 930,000 distinct CDR3 sequences; around 29% are singletons. This sample also appeared in a second study, on T cells of mothers and their children.

This clonotype was sampled from a woman in her thirties or forties in good health. The chain links TRBV18 to TRBJ2-3; D is uncertain. The sequencing input was blood. In DNA form, the CDR3 reads TGTGCCAGCTCACCAAAGTCCCCAGATACGCAGTATTTT. It is translated as CASSPKSPDTQYF.